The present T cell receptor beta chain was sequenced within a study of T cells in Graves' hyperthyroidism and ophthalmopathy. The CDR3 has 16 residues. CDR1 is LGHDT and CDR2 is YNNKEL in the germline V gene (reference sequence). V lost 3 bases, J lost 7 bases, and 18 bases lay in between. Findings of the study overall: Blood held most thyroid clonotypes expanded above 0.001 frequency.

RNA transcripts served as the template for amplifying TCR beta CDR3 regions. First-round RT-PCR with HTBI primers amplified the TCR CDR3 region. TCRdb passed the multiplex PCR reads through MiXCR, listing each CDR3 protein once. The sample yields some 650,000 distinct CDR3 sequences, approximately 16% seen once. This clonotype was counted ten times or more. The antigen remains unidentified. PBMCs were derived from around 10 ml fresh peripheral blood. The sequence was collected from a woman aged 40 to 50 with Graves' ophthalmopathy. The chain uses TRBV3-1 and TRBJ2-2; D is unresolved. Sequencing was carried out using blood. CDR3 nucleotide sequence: TGTGCCAGCAGCCAGCCGAGGAGACTCCCGGTCGGGGAGCTGTTTTTT. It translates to CASSQPRRLPVGELFF.